This T cell receptor (beta chain) was observed in a study of cytomegalovirus exposure and HLA in healthy donors. The CDR3 runs to 11 residues. V lost 8 bases, J lost 8 bases, and 3 bases stayed unmatched. The germline V gene has CDR1 MNHEY and CDR2 SVGAGI. General observations from the study: Analysis performed later showed TCR beta chains linked to HLA being more clonally expanded than equally common others. Using a false discovery rate of 0.05, a later analysis showed that 15,000 to 20,000 TCR beta sequences were associated with HLA alleles. The productive fraction for most TCR beta V segments was about 90% or about 30% in an earlier analysis. Among the CMV-associated chains, three were confirmed in vitro as specific for CMV antigens.

13 Jbeta primers and 60 Vbeta primers were used for the PCR. Method: immunoSEQ multiplex PCR; TCRdb's copy keeps in-frame clones and lacks some. Of some 120,000 clones in the sample, about 80% are singletons; the top ten hold just over 2.5%. This clone was recorded a few times. Its antigen remains unidentified. The chain has TRBV6-5 and TRBJ1-2; TRBD1 agrees at 9 bases. The TCR comes from a man aged 25 to 40 in good health and CMV-seronegative. The sample consisted of PBMCs. CDR3 sequence reads: CASGGQGGYTF. CDR3 DNA: TGTGCCAGCGGGGGACAGGGAGGCTACACCTTC.